A single sample is the source of the 28 T cell receptor beta chains below, sequenced in a study of OX40 agonist ivuxolimab in advanced cancers. Clones were sequenced by immunoSEQ multiplex PCR, and TCRdb holds only the in-frame ones, with some missing. The top ten clones hold 3.5% to 4% of a sample with approximately 100,000 clones, around 85% of them seen once. The material sequenced was CD4+ or CD8+ T cells sorted from blood, taken in a trial of the OX40 agonist ivuxolimab. These receptors originate from an adult with an advanced solid tumor such as melanoma, head and neck, liver or kidney cancer.

The chain is built from TRBV28 and TRBJ2-5; a possible D gene is TRBD1 (7 bases). V was cut by 4 bases and J by 5 bases, with 14 bases left in between. The CDR3 totals 14 residues. Germline V CDR1 and CDR2: MDHEN, SYDVKM. The DNA for the CDR3 is TGTGCCAGCAGTTCCAGGGACAGCGGGGAGACCCAGTACTTC. This encodes CASSSRDSGETQYF.

The chain employs TRBV28 and TRBJ2-6; D might be TRBD1 (6 bases). The CDR3 has 19 amino acids. The V and J ends lost 3 bases and 0 bases respectively, with 18 bases between them. The germline V gene encodes CDR1 MDHEN and CDR2 SYDVKM. The CDR3 protein is CASSLGFGTRGSGANVLTF. CDR3 nucleotides: TGTGCCAGCAGTTTGGGTTTCGGGACACGGGGCTCTGGGGCCAACGTCCTGACTTTC. Variable domain in full (rest from reference TRBV28 and TRBJ2-6): DVKVTQSSRYLVKRTGEKVFLECVQDMDHENMFWYRQDPGLGLRLIYFSYDVKMKEKGDIPEGYSVSREKKERFSLILESASTNQTSMYLCASSLGFGTRGSGANVLTFGAGSRLTVL.

The chain uses TRBV27 and TRBJ2-3, with D possibly TRBD2 on 5 matching bases. The CDR3 extends over 14 amino acids. Trimming pared 5 bases from V and 1 base from J, leaving 10 bases between. Germline V lookup: CDR1 MNHEY, CDR2 SMNVEV (reference sequence). CDR3 coding DNA: TGTGCCAGCAGTCAGGCCGGGGGCACAGATACGCAGTATTTT. It yields the protein CASSQAGGTDTQYF.

V and J are TRBV9 and TRBJ1-5; no clear D. The CDR3 runs to 15 residues. With 4 bases removed from V and 4 bases from J, the gap between germline ends came to 15 bases. Germline V lookup: CDR1 SGDLS, CDR2 YYNGEE. CDR3 protein: CASSPRGGFNQPQHF. The CDR3 DNA reads as TGTGCCAGCAGCCCTCGGGGAGGGTTTAATCAGCCCCAGCATTTT.

This clone came up once. The chain carries TRBV5-4 and TRBJ2-1, with 8 bases lining up with TRBD1. CDR3 length: 14 residues. Trimming at V came to 4 bases and at J to 9 bases, leaving 9 bases not matched to a gene. Germline CDR1 and CDR2: SGHNT and YYREEE (reference sequence). The CDR3 spells CASSPGAGGPEQFF. DNA of the CDR3: TGTGCCAGCAGCCCGGGGGCAGGGGGCCCTGAGCAGTTCTTC.

The genes are TRBV7-2 and TRBJ2-5; TRBD2 matches at 9 bases. CDR3 length: 14 residues. CDR1 is SGHTA and CDR2 is FQGNSA in the germline V gene. The V gene end was trimmed by 4 bases and the J gene end by 6 bases; junction bases not matched to a gene: 6. The CDR3 DNA reads as TGTGCCAGCAGCTCCGCGGGAGGGATGAAGACCCAGTACTTC. Translating it yields CASSSAGGMKTQYF. The variable domain in full, completed from reference TRBV7-2 and TRBJ2-5, reads GAGVSQSPSNKVTEKGKDVELRCDPISGHTALYWYRQSLGQGLEFLIYFQGNSAPDKSGLPSDRFSAERTGGSVSTLTIQRTQQEDSAVYLCASSSAGGMKTQYFGPGTRLLVL.

J is TRBJ2-1 and V is TRBV10-3; 8 bases line up with TRBD2. V lost 8 bases, J lost 4 bases, and 7 bases stayed unmatched. The length of the CDR3 is 14 residues. The germline CDR1 and CDR2 sequences are ENHRY and SYGVKD. The CDR3 reads CAIGQSGSYNEQFF. CDR3 DNA sequence: TGTGCCATCGGTCAGAGCGGGAGTTACAATGAGCAGTTCTTC.

The chain has TRBV5-5 and TRBJ1-1; no reliable D call. Trimming shortened V by 0 bases and J by 1 base, and 10 bases separated the two germline ends. The CDR3 totals 15 residues. Germline CDR1 is SGHKS and CDR2 is YYEKEE (reference sequence). The CDR3: CASSLAADENTEAFF. As DNA, the CDR3 is TGTGCCAGCAGCTTGGCCGCGGACGAGAACACTGAAGCTTTCTTT.

Concerning this clone: One end of the junction fails to match germline, which may point to a read error. The chain uses TRBV13 and TRBJ2-3; D is possibly TRBD2 (6 bases). Looked up from germline, CDR1 is PRHDT and CDR2 is FYEKMQ (reference sequence). This CDR3 comprises 12 residues. CDR3 DNA: TGTGCCAGCAGCTTGGGAGGAGGACTGCAAGATTTT. It specifies CASSLGGGLQDF.

This clone came up a few times. The chain uses TRBV2 and TRBJ2-1, with 9 bases fitting TRBD2. The length of the CDR3 is 17 residues. J was trimmed by 6 bases and V by 0 bases; bases with no gene match: 9. Germline V CDR1 and CDR2: SNHLY, FYNNEI. The CDR3 sequence is CASSEALRSGRRNEQFF. The CDR3 DNA sequence: TGTGCCAGCAGTGAAGCGCTTCGTAGCGGGAGACGCAATGAGCAGTTCTTC.

The chain is built from TRBV2 and TRBJ2-1; unclear D gene. Trimming removed 6 bases from V and 2 bases from J, with 11 bases in between. Germline V CDR1 and CDR2: SNHLY, FYNNEI. CDR3 length: 14 amino acids. Here the CDR3 DNA reads TGTGCCAGCAGCCGTCTCGATACCTACAATGAGCAGTTCTTC. It yields the protein CASSRLDTYNEQFF.

The rearrangement joins TRBV9 to TRBJ2-5; no definite D call. Looked up from germline, CDR1 is SGDLS and CDR2 is YYNGEE. V gave up 0 bases and J gave up 4 bases, with 16 bases separating them. This CDR3 is 16 amino acids long. In nucleotides, the CDR3 is TGTGCCAGCAGCGTAGGAGATGTGGGGTTGGCAGAGACCCAGTACTTC. Protein sequence: CASSVGDVGLAETQYF.

This clone occurred once. This chain connects TRBV6-5 to TRBJ1-2; D remains ambiguous. The CDR3 extends over 14 amino acids. Trimming stripped 5 bases from V and 3 bases from J, with 13 bases between. Germline CDR1 reads MNHEY; CDR2 reads SVGAGI. The CDR3: CASSAGVFDYGYTF. The CDR3 bases are TGTGCCAGCAGTGCGGGAGTCTTCGACTATGGCTACACCTTC.

The CDR3 DNA is TGTGCCATCAGTGAGTGGCTAGCGGGACCCCCTAGCGCCGGGGAGCTGTTTTTT. It translates to CAISEWLAGPPSAGELFF. This sequence joins TRBV10-3 and TRBJ2-2, with 9 bases fitting TRBD2. V was clipped by 1 base and J by 6 bases; unmatched bases: 12. Germline V gene data show CDR1 as ENHRY and CDR2 as SYGVKD. The CDR3 has 18 residues.

The chain joins TRBV15 to TRBJ2-7, with D possibly TRBD1 on 6 matching bases. The CDR3 contains 16 residues. The germline gives CDR1 LNHNV, CDR2 YYDKDF (reference sequence). Trimming took 5 bases from V and 3 from J, leaving 20 bases between them. CDR3 in amino acids: CATSDRTAARSYEQYF. CDR3 nucleotide sequence: TGTGCCACCAGCGATAGGACAGCCGCCCGGAGCTACGAGCAGTACTTC.

This clone was detected only a few times. The rearrangement links TRBV12-5 to TRBJ2-7; 7 bases line up with TRBD2. This CDR3 is built from 13 residues. Trimming cost V 4 bases and J 0 bases; bases outside gene matches: 0. CDR1 is LGHNT and CDR2 is FRNRAP in the germline V gene. CDR3 protein: CASGSGGSYEQYF. DNA of the CDR3: TGTGCTAGTGGTTCGGGGGGCTCCTACGAGCAGTACTTC.

The rearrangement uses TRBV19 and TRBJ1-3, with 8 bases identical to TRBD1. The CDR3 is made up of 18 amino acids. V lost 3 bases, J lost 3 bases, and 13 bases stayed unmatched. The germline V gene has CDR1 LNHDA and CDR2 SQIVND (reference sequence). CDR3 sequence reads: CASSIERAGQGRGNTIYF. DNA for the CDR3: TGTGCCAGTAGTATCGAGCGTGCCGGACAGGGTCGTGGAAACACCATATATTTT.

This chain connects TRBV11-3 to TRBJ2-1, with 11 positions matching TRBD2. Germline loops: CDR1 SGHNT, CDR2 YENEEA. Losses at the gene ends were 1 base for V and 6 bases for J; bases not matched to a gene: 11. The CDR3 contains 18 residues. The CDR3 region has the DNA TGTGCCAGCAGCTTAGCTCCTAGCGGGAGGACCCCCTGCAATGAGCAGTTCTTC. Translated, it gives CASSLAPSGRTPCNEQFF.

This sequence joins TRBV19 and TRBJ2-6; TRBD1 might be the D (5 bases). V lost 4 bases, J lost 0 bases, and 7 bases lay in between. This CDR3 is 15 amino acids long. CDR1 LNHDA and CDR2 SQIVND come from the germline V gene (reference sequence). CDR3 loop: CASSKGNSGANVLTF. CDR3 nucleotides: TGTGCCAGTAGTAAGGGGAACTCTGGGGCCAACGTCCTGACTTTC.

V and J are TRBV6-1 and TRBJ2-3; unclear D gene. The CDR3 runs to 11 residues. CDR1 is MNHNS and CDR2 is SASEGT in the germline V gene. The ends were cut back, 7 bases at V and 7 bases at J, with 9 bases in the middle. CDR3 loop: CASKRFYTQYF. The CDR3 DNA sequence: TGTGCCAGCAAGAGGTTCTATACGCAGTATTTT.

V gene TRBV5-1 combines with J gene TRBJ2-4, with TRBD2 as a possible D gene (6 bases). The CDR3 runs to 13 residues. Germline V CDR1 and CDR2: SGHRS, YFSETQ. The V end lost 2 bases, the J end lost 8 bases, and 11 bases lay between the germline ends. The DNA of the CDR3 is TGCGCCAGCAGCTTCGGGAGTGAATACATTCAGTACTTC. Translation: CASSFGSEYIQYF.

The rearrangement uses TRBV7-9 and TRBJ2-7, with TRBD1 matching 7 bases. V lost 5 bases to trimming and J lost 2 bases; unmatched junction nucleotides: 9. This CDR3 region has 15 residues. The germline gives CDR1 SEHNR, CDR2 FQNEAQ (reference sequence). CDR3 amino acids: CASSPTGIGTYEQYF. CDR3 DNA: TGTGCCAGCAGCCCGACAGGGATAGGGACCTACGAGCAGTACTTC. Based on the CDR3 plus reference TRBV7-9 and TRBJ2-7, the full variable domain is DTGVSQNPRHKITKRGQNVTFRCDPISEHNRLYWYRQTLGQGPEFLTYFQNEAQLEKSRLLSDRFSAERPKGSFSTLEIQRTEQGDSAMYLCASSPTGIGTYEQYFGPGTRLTVT.

On this clone itself: Other DNA sequences of this sample code for an identical CDR3. This chain joins TRBV19 and TRBJ2-7; 10 nucleotides agree with TRBD2. The germline V gene encodes CDR1 LNHDA and CDR2 SQIVND (reference sequence). The CDR3 runs to 16 residues. The J segment lost 1 base and the V segment lost 5 bases, leaving 8 bases of the junction unmatched. The CDR3 DNA reads TGTGCCAGTAGTCTTTTAGCGGGAGGTAGGTCCTACGAGCAGTACTTC. Encoded protein: CASSLLAGGRSYEQYF.

The chain joins TRBV2 to TRBJ2-7, with D hard to call. Trimming left V 8 bases short and J 4 bases short, with 18 bases between. Per the germline V gene, CDR1 is SNHLY and CDR2 is FYNNEI. The CDR3 has 14 amino acids. CDR3 coding DNA: TGTGCCAGCCATGGCAGCATTTATACTTACGAGCAGTACTTC. It translates to CASHGSIYTYEQYF. The full variable domain, rest sourced from reference TRBV2 and TRBJ2-7, is EPEVTQTPSHQVTQMGQEVILRCVPISNHLYFYWYRQILGQKVEFLVSFYNNEISEKSEIFDDQFSVERPDGSNFTLKIRSTKLEDSAMYFCASHGSIYTYEQYFGPGTRLTVT.

This clone was found once. The chain uses TRBV7-9 and TRBJ2-5; a weak D match, TRBD2 (6 bases). The germline CDR1 and CDR2 sequences are SEHNR and FQNEAQ (reference sequence). The CDR3 spans 14 residues. Deletions cut 5 bases from V and 1 base from J, with 11 bases between. The CDR3 DNA is TGTGCCAGCAGCACGGCGGGACTCCAAGAGACCCAGTACTTC. Protein sequence: CASSTAGLQETQYF.

The chain employs TRBV6-6 and TRBJ1-5; D gene unclear. Germline loops: CDR1 MNHNY, CDR2 SVGAGI (reference sequence). V lost 1 base and J lost 10, with 11 bases in between. The CDR3 sequence is 13 residues long. For the CDR3, the DNA is TGTGCCAGCAGTTACTTCCAAGGCGAACCCCAGCATTTT. It specifies CASSYFQGEPQHF.

The V and J genes are TRBV7-9 and TRBJ2-7; TRBD1 might be the D (5 bases). CDR1 and CDR2 (germline): SEHNR, FQNEAQ (reference sequence). V was cut by 5 bases and J by 2 bases, with 13 bases left in between. This CDR3 comprises 14 residues. Here the CDR3 DNA reads TGTGCCAGCAGCGTCCTCGCAGGGACCTACGAGCAGTACTTC. This codes for CASSVLAGTYEQYF. Drawing the rest from reference TRBV7-9 and TRBJ2-7, the complete variable domain is DTGVSQNPRHKITKRGQNVTFRCDPISEHNRLYWYRQTLGQGPEFLTYFQNEAQLEKSRLLSDRFSAERPKGSFSTLEIQRTEQGDSAMYLCASSVLAGTYEQYFGPGTRLTVT.

The chain uses TRBV11-2 and TRBJ2-1; D is unclear. V lost 5 bases and J lost 3, with 14 bases in between. From germline, CDR1 is SGHAT and CDR2 FQNNGV. CDR3 length: 15 amino acids. The DNA of the CDR3 is TGTGCCAGCAGCCTGATGTCCAGCTTCTACAATGAGCAGTTCTTC. Its protein is CASSLMSSFYNEQFF.